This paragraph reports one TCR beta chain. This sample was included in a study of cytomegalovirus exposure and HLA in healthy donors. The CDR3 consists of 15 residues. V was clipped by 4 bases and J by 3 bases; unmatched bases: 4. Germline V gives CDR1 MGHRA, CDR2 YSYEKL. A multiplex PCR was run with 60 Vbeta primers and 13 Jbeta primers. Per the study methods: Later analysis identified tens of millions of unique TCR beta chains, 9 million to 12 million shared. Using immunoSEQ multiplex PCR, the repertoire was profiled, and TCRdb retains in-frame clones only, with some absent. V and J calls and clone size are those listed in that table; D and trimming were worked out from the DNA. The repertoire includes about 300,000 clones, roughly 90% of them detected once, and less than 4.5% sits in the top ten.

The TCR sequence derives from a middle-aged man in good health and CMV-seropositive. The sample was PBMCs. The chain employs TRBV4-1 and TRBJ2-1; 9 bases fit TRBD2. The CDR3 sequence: CASSLAGAHYNEQFF. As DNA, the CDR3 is TGCGCCAGCAGCCTAGCGGGAGCCCACTACAATGAGCAGTTCTTC.